One sample yielded the 32 T cell receptor beta chains listed below, sequenced in a study of identical twins. MiXCR was run by TCRdb on the 5' RACE reads, yielding one entry per CDR3 protein. The data hold some 1,700,000 distinct CDR3 sequences, with about 31% observed a single time. Sequencing was done on a sample of cord blood. These receptors all stem from a newborn girl in good health.

The rearrangement uses TRBV27 and TRBJ2-2; 8 nucleotides align to TRBD1. Germline loops: CDR1 MNHEY, CDR2 SMNVEV (reference sequence). V shed 6 bases and J 0 bases; nucleotides not matched to a gene: 6. The CDR3 consists of 16 residues. CDR3 residues: CASRSGDRPNTGELFF. Here the CDR3 DNA reads TGTGCCAGCAGGAGTGGGGACAGGCCGAACACCGGGGAGCTGTTTTTT.

The chain combines TRBV28 with TRBJ1-1; D is possibly TRBD1 (5 bases). V was cut by 4 bases and J by 7 bases, with 10 bases left in between. Germline CDR1 MDHEN, CDR2 SYDVKM. The CDR3 contains 12 residues. The CDR3 DNA is TGTGCCAGCAGTTCCCCGGGGGTTGAAGCTTTCTTT. Protein sequence: CASSSPGVEAFF.

This clonotype has just a few counts. The DNA of the CDR3 is TGTGCCACCAGTGAGGCCGGGACAGGTTCCTACGAGCAGTACTTC. It translates to CATSEAGTGSYEQYF. The chain links TRBV24-1 to TRBJ2-7; 8 bases fit TRBD1. The CDR3 is 15 amino acids. With 4 bases clipped from V and 1 base from J, the junction kept 5 bases outside the gene matches. CDR1 and CDR2 (germline): KGHDR, SFDVKD.

The chain combines TRBV5-6 with TRBJ2-2; D not certain. V lost 0 bases to trimming and J lost 5 bases, with 14 bases between them. CDR1 SGHDT and CDR2 YYEEEE come from the germline V gene. This CDR3 has 16 amino acids. The CDR3 loop is CASSLDQVILTGELFF. As DNA, the CDR3 is TGTGCCAGCAGCTTGGATCAGGTGATTCTGACCGGGGAGCTGTTTTTT.

This clonotype was found a few times. Written as DNA, the CDR3 is TGTGCCAGCAGCCAAGATGCAGGGGACGGCTACACCTTC. Translated: CASSQDAGDGYTF. V usage is TRBV4-2 and J usage is TRBJ1-2; tentative D call: TRBD1 (6 bases). This CDR3 spans 13 amino acids. Germline V gives CDR1 LGHNA, CDR2 YNFKEQ. V was pared by 0 bases and J by 8 bases, with 10 bases between.

This chain joins TRBV25-1 and TRBJ1-6; a weak D match, TRBD1 (5 bases). The V and J ends lost 3 bases and 7 bases respectively, with 13 bases between them. Germline assignment: CDR1 MGHDK and CDR2 SYGVNS. CDR3 length: 15 residues. This CDR3 is CASSDYRQRNSPLHF. CDR3 DNA: TGTGCCAGCAGTGACTATCGACAGAGAAATTCACCCCTCCACTTT. Filled out from reference TRBV25-1 and TRBJ1-6, the complete variable domain reads EADIYQTPRYLVIGTGKKITLECSQTMGHDKMYWYQQDPGMELHLIHYSYGVNSTEKGDLSSESTVSRIRTEHFPLTLESARPSHTSQYLCASSDYRQRNSPLHFGNGTRLTVT.

This sequence joins TRBV5-1 and TRBJ1-2; 7 positions match TRBD1. The germline gives CDR1 SGHRS, CDR2 YFSETQ. Trimming cost V 4 bases and J 6 bases; bases outside gene matches: 12. This CDR3 is built from 15 residues. The chain's CDR3 is CASSPRQGNADGYTF. In nucleotides, the CDR3 is TGCGCCAGCAGCCCCCGACAGGGTAACGCCGATGGCTACACCTTC.

This chain links TRBV20-1 with TRBJ2-7; D unclear. Germline V lookup: CDR1 DFQATT, CDR2 SNEGSKA (reference sequence). Trimming pared 3 bases from V and 0 bases from J, leaving 12 bases between. The CDR3 runs 14 residues. The CDR3: CSARDLRSSYEQYF. CDR3 bases: TGCAGTGCTAGGGACCTTCGGAGCTCCTACGAGCAGTACTTC.

The chain links TRBV20-1 to TRBJ2-4; D unresolved. V lost 0 bases and J lost 0, with 12 bases in between. The CDR3 extends over 16 amino acids. Germline values: CDR1 DFQATT, CDR2 SNEGSKA (reference sequence). CDR3 protein: CSARDRPGVAKNIQYF. In DNA, the CDR3 is TGCAGTGCTAGAGATCGACCTGGAGTAGCCAAAAACATTCAGTACTTC.

This clonotype was seen a handful of times. This chain joins TRBV9 and TRBJ2-5; 12 bases align to TRBD2. This CDR3 region has 17 residues. The J segment lost 11 bases and the V segment lost 1 base, leaving 15 bases of the junction unmatched. Germline V gene sequence: CDR1 SGDLS, CDR2 YYNGEE. The CDR3 DNA reads TGTGCCAGCAGCGTACTAGCGGGGGGGCATATGTTGCATGAGCAGTACTTC. It codes for CASSVLAGGHMLHEQYF.

This clonotype was counted a few times. The V and J genes are TRBV2 and TRBJ2-2, with TRBD1 identical over 7 bases. Germline CDR1 is SNHLY and CDR2 is FYNNEI. With 6 bases clipped from V and 3 bases from J, the junction kept 7 bases outside the gene matches. The CDR3 is made up of 15 amino acids. The CDR3 sequence is CASSGQGVDTGELFF. DNA for the CDR3: TGTGCCAGCAGCGGGCAGGGGGTGGACACCGGGGAGCTGTTTTTT.

The chain combines TRBV20-1 with TRBJ2-5, with D possibly being TRBD1 or TRBD2 (5 bases each). The CDR3 runs to 14 residues. Germline loops: CDR1 DFQATT, CDR2 SNEGSKA (reference sequence). Trimming left V 6 bases short and J 2 bases short, with 16 bases between. The CDR3 nucleotides read TGCAGTGCCGGCCCGAGGGGAGCGCAAGAGACCCAGTACTTC. Translated, it gives CSAGPRGAQETQYF.

V is TRBV6-6 and J is TRBJ1-2; D is ambiguous. The CDR3 spans 14 residues. V was cut by 8 bases and J by 0 bases, with 13 bases left in between. Germline CDR1 is MNHNY and CDR2 is SVGAGI (reference sequence). The CDR3 coding sequence is TGTGCCAGCGGAAACAGTGGAGCTAACTATGGCTACACCTTC. Protein: CASGNSGANYGYTF.

The V and J genes are TRBV3-1 and TRBJ2-5, with D tentatively TRBD1 (6 bases). V was shortened by 5 bases and J by 3 bases, with 13 bases between the two germline ends. This CDR3 is built from 14 residues. In germline, CDR1 is LGHDT, CDR2 YNNKEL (reference sequence). CDR3: CASSSDSPKETQYF. Here the CDR3 DNA reads TGTGCCAGCAGCTCGGACAGCCCAAAAGAGACCCAGTACTTC.

This clonotype was counted at least ten times. The chain joins TRBV25-1 to TRBJ2-5; D uncertain. This CDR3 is built from 14 residues. With 2 bases removed from V and 0 bases from J, the gap between germline ends came to 7 bases. The V gene's germline CDR1 is MGHDK and CDR2 SYGVNS. This chain's CDR3 is CASSEASYQETQYF. Written as DNA, the CDR3 is TGTGCCAGCAGTGAAGCGTCGTACCAAGAGACCCAGTACTTC.

Worth noting for this clonotype: A much larger clone differs from this one at a single base, so this may be a read error. The DNA of the CDR3 is TGTGCCAGCAGTGGCAGGACTAGCGCGGCCTACGAGCAGTACTTC. It yields the protein CASSGRTSAAYEQYF. This sequence joins TRBV25-1 and TRBJ2-4; 9 nucleotides align to TRBD2. The DNA matches TRBJ2-7 better at its end, which makes the J call doubtful. The CDR3 loop spans 15 amino acids. The germline V gene encodes CDR1 MGHDK and CDR2 SYGVNS.

This clonotype was detected a few times. J is TRBJ2-5 and V is TRBV20-1; unclear D gene. CDR1 and CDR2 from the germline V gene are DFQATT and SNEGSKA (reference sequence). The CDR3 extends over 11 amino acids. V dropped 5 bases and J dropped 11 bases, with 15 bases sitting between them. This chain's CDR3 is CSAVHGSQQYF. In DNA, the CDR3 is TGCAGTGCTGTACACGGTAGCCAGCAGTACTTC.

On this clonotype itself: One base away lies a much larger clone, so this may be a sequencing read error. CDR3 sequence: CAISEDGNYGYTF. The CDR3 bases are TGTGCCATCAGTGAGGACGGTAACTATGGCTACACCTTC. V is TRBV10-3 and J is TRBJ1-2, with D unresolved. V dropped 2 bases and J dropped 1 base, with 5 bases sitting between them. Germline values: CDR1 ENHRY, CDR2 SYGVKD. The CDR3 extends over 13 amino acids.

The chain recombines TRBV2 with TRBJ2-1; 9 nucleotides align to TRBD1. The V gene's germline CDR1 is SNHLY and CDR2 FYNNEI. The trim removed 0 bases at V and 4 bases at J, leaving 19 bases unmatched. The length of the CDR3 is 21 residues. CDR3 amino acids: CASSEASDRGSPLPPYNEQFF. The CDR3 DNA is TGTGCCAGCAGTGAAGCGAGCGACAGGGGGTCCCCCTTACCCCCTTACAATGAGCAGTTCTTC.

This clonotype appeared a few times. The chain recombines TRBV18 with TRBJ1-2; 7 bases are shared with TRBD1. Looked up from germline, CDR1 is KGHSH and CDR2 is LQKENI. V lost 4 bases to trimming and J lost 9 bases; unmatched junction nucleotides: 14. This CDR3 region has 15 residues. The CDR3 coding sequence is TGTGCCAGCTCACTTTTTCCCGGGACAGTGGAAAGCTACACCTTC. The encoded protein is CASSLFPGTVESYTF.

This clonotype was recorded a few times. The chain couples TRBV29-1 to TRBJ2-3, with 8 bases that match TRBD2. V trimming: 4 bases; J trimming: 6 bases; junction bases outside the gene matches: 6. Germline CDR1 is SQVTM and CDR2 is ANQGSEA. This CDR3 contains 13 residues. In DNA form, the CDR3 reads TGCAGCGTTGTCGGGAGGGCCCGGGATACGCAGTATTTT. Encoded protein: CSVVGRARDTQYF.

This clonotype turned up a few times. The rearrangement links TRBV3-1 to TRBJ2-3; 8 nucleotides match TRBD2. Germline CDR1 reads LGHDT; CDR2 reads YNNKEL (reference sequence). The CDR3 runs 17 residues. V gave up 2 bases and J gave up 0 bases; unmatched junction bases: 7. CDR3 in amino acids: CASSQIGGARSTDTQYF. The DNA of the CDR3 is TGTGCCAGCAGCCAAATCGGGGGGGCTCGGAGCACAGATACGCAGTATTTT.

This clonotype turned up a few times. The chain has TRBV5-1 and TRBJ1-5, with 8 bases aligning to TRBD1. Germline CDR1 SGHRS, CDR2 YFSETQ. This CDR3 spans 15 amino acids. V gave up 0 bases and J gave up 5 bases; unmatched junction bases: 4. The CDR3, as DNA: TGCGCCAGCAGCTTGGAGCAGGGGGCTGATCAGCCCCAGCATTTT. This sequence encodes CASSLEQGADQPQHF.

V is TRBV28 and J is TRBJ2-4; 8 bases are shared with TRBD1. CDR1 is MDHEN, CDR2 SYDVKM, per germline. The trim removed 1 base at V and 0 bases at J, leaving 17 bases unmatched. This CDR3 region has 21 residues. The CDR3 here is CASSLYGTGGEGTLAKNIQYF. CDR3 nucleotides: TGTGCCAGCAGTTTATATGGGACAGGAGGTGAGGGAACGCTAGCCAAAAACATTCAGTACTTC.

A few counts support this clonotype. The gene calls are TRBV20-1 and TRBJ2-5; the match to TRBD2 covers 7 bases. The CDR3 extends over 13 amino acids. Losses at the gene ends were 1 base for V and 4 bases for J; bases not matched to a gene: 3. Germline V gives CDR1 DFQATT, CDR2 SNEGSKA (reference sequence). CDR3 in DNA: TGCAGTGCTAGAGGGGACTATTCAGAGACCCAGTACTTC. As protein: CSARGDYSETQYF.

The chain links TRBV3-1 to TRBJ1-1, with TRBD1 matching over 8 bases. The CDR3 consists of 15 residues. V dropped 1 base and J dropped 7; count of bases not matched to a gene: 8. Germline V gene data show CDR1 as LGHDT and CDR2 as YNNKEL (reference sequence). CDR3 coding DNA: TGTGCCAGCAGCCAAGTTGTCGGACAGGGCGTTGAAGCTTTCTTT. It specifies CASSQVVGQGVEAFF. Complete variable domain (other parts from reference TRBV3-1 and TRBJ1-1): DTAVSQTPKYLVTQMGNDKSIKCEQNLGHDTMYWYKQDSKKFLKIMFSYNNKELIINETVPNRFSPKSPDKAHLNLHINSLELGDSAVYFCASSQVVGQGVEAFFGQGTRLTVV.

The chain carries TRBV5-1 and TRBJ1-6; a possible D gene is TRBD1 (5 bases). Germline V CDR1 and CDR2: SGHRS, YFSETQ. The CDR3 consists of 16 residues. Trimming removed 4 bases from V and 4 bases from J, with 15 bases in between. CDR3 sequence: CASSPWDFRYNSPLHF. CDR3 nucleotides: TGCGCCAGCAGCCCCTGGGACTTTAGATATAATTCACCCCTCCACTTT.

This clonotype was seen a handful of times. The chain is built from TRBV7-2 and TRBJ2-1; perhaps TRBD2 as D (5 bases). Trimming took off 0 bases at V and 0 bases at J, with 9 bases between the two ends. Germline lookup yields CDR1 SGHTA and CDR2 FQGNSA. The CDR3 runs 16 residues. The CDR3 loop reads CASSLAHTSSYNEQFF. In nucleotides, the CDR3 is TGTGCCAGCAGCTTAGCACACACTAGCTCCTACAATGAGCAGTTCTTC.

This clonotype appeared a single time. A much larger clone lies a single base off, so this may be a read error. The chain couples TRBV24-1 to TRBJ2-1, with 7 bases fitting TRBD1. Trimming removed 4 bases from V and 13 bases from J; junction bases left unmatched: 12. The CDR3 length is 14 residues. Germline V gene sequence: CDR1 KGHDR, CDR2 SFDVKD. The CDR3 coding sequence is TGTGCCACCAGTGACATTGGGACAGAAGAGACCCAGTTCTTC. The encoded protein is CATSDIGTEETQFF.

This clonotype was recorded once. The genes are TRBV7-8 and TRBJ2-1; 8 bases match TRBD2. This CDR3 is built from 16 residues. V shed 6 bases, J shed 1 base, and the junction held 8 bases outside the gene matches. CDR1 is SGHVS, CDR2 FQNEAQ, per germline. In DNA, the CDR3 is TGTGCCAGCAGTCCGACTAGCGTCGGGTCCTACAATGAGCAGTTCTTC. Translating it yields CASSPTSVGSYNEQFF.

The chain links TRBV20-1 to TRBJ2-2, with D possibly being TRBD1 (6 bases). Germline lookup yields CDR1 DFQATT and CDR2 SNEGSKA (reference sequence). This CDR3 region has 15 residues. Trimming cost V 5 bases and J 2 bases, with 15 bases left between them. The CDR3 is CSALRAGTNTGELFF. CDR3 nucleotides: TGCAGTGCTCTCAGGGCCGGGACAAACACCGGGGAGCTGTTTTTT.

This clonotype has just a few counts. CDR3 amino acids: CASSDEPSYNEQFF. The CDR3 DNA reads TGTGCCAGCAGTGACGAGCCCTCCTACAATGAGCAGTTCTTC. The chain is built from TRBV2 and TRBJ2-1; D remains unclear. V was pared by 3 bases and J by 0 bases, with 6 bases between. Germline CDR1 is SNHLY and CDR2 is FYNNEI. The CDR3 has 14 residues.